In its sample, the clone carrying this TCR beta chain was seen a few times. Its matching antigen is unknown. 5'RACE template switching added a universal primer site and UMIs to TCR cDNA. MiXCR, run by TCRdb on the 5' RACE reads, gives a single entry per CDR3 protein. The sample contains more than 300,000 distinct CDR3 sequences, about 6.6% of which appear only once. This specimen comes from a study of T cells after yellow fever vaccination. Study as a whole: Preparation of the low-cell-number fractions used SMART-Seq v4 Ultra Low Input.

Study-level points and caveats: Post-booster reappearance was seen for most primary-vaccination clones (roughly 97% CD4, around 90% CD8).

The receptor was derived from a man between 18 and 35 years old who received the YFV17D yellow fever vaccine. Sequenced material: PBMCs, taken more than 35 days after the first yellow fever vaccination.

The CDR3 DNA follows: TGTGCCACCAGCAGGGGCCCCCAAGACAATGAGCAGTTCTTC. The encoded protein is CATSRGPQDNEQFF. V gene TRBV15 combines with J gene TRBJ2-1; D is unclear. V gave up 3 bases and J gave up 5 bases, with 11 bases separating them. This CDR3 is 14 amino acids long. Germline V gene sequence: CDR1 LNHNV, CDR2 YYDKDF (reference sequence).